These 9 T cell receptor beta chains were sequenced from one sample in a study of regulatory T cells in long-lasting Graves disease. As for time point: persistent/refractory GD, antithyroid drugs over 5 years with positive TRAb. The TCR library was prepared using RNA isolated from PBMCs. CDR3-region Arm-PCR and iRepertoire HTBI primers produced the TCR beta libraries. TCRdb recomputed calls from the multiplex PCR reads with MiXCR, one row per CDR3 protein. In the table there are about 430,000 distinct CDR3 sequences, under 25% of which are singletons. Sequenced material: peripheral blood mononuclear cells (PBMCs), taken when the disease was refractory, from a patient treated with antithyroid drugs. These receptors were collected from a female donor with Graves disease.

The table lists this clonotype with many counts. J is TRBJ1-2 and V is TRBV28; 9 bases line up with TRBD1. Germline loops: CDR1 MDHEN, CDR2 SYDVKM. This CDR3 has 16 residues. Trimming at V came to 4 bases and at J to 0 bases, leaving 6 bases not matched to a gene. DNA for the CDR3: TGTGCCAGCAGTTCGGCCGGGACAGGGTCTAACTATGGCTACACCTTC. It yields the protein CASSSAGTGSNYGYTF.

This clonotype was counted a few times. This chain uses TRBV10-2 with TRBJ2-2; D unresolved. CDR1 WSHSY and CDR2 SAAADI come from the germline V gene. The CDR3 is 14 residues long. Trimming removed 8 bases at V and 0 bases at J, with 10 bases between. As DNA, the CDR3 is TGCGCCAGCCTTCCACCGGCGAACACCGGGGAGCTGTTTTTT. Translating it yields CASLPPANTGELFF.

This clonotype came up many times. The chain uses TRBV20-1 and TRBJ2-5; 9 bases agree with TRBD2. The V segment lost 3 bases and the J segment 5 bases; nucleotides outside the gene matches: 10. Per germline, CDR1 DFQATT and CDR2 SNEGSKA (reference sequence). This CDR3 has 15 amino acids. The CDR3 reads CSASNPGTSRETQYF. CDR3 nucleotide sequence: TGCAGTGCTAGCAACCCCGGGACTAGCCGGGAGACCCAGTACTTC.

This clonotype was found a few times. This chain joins TRBV28 and TRBJ2-1, with D perhaps matching TRBD2 (5 bases). V gave up 2 bases and J gave up 9 bases, with 14 bases separating them. There are 14 residues in the CDR3. Germline CDR1 is MDHEN and CDR2 is SYDVKM. CDR3 sequence: CASSLTGNAGEQFF. The CDR3 DNA follows: TGTGCCAGCAGTTTAACGGGGAATGCTGGTGAGCAGTTCTTC.

V is TRBV7-9 and J is TRBJ2-1; 7 bases agree with TRBD1. Trimming cost V 4 bases and J 8 bases; bases outside gene matches: 11. The CDR3 runs to 15 residues. The germline V gene has CDR1 SEHNR and CDR2 FQNEAQ (reference sequence). The chain's CDR3 is CASSSTGVKLDEQFF. For the CDR3, the DNA is TGTGCCAGCAGCTCAACAGGGGTCAAATTGGATGAGCAGTTCTTC.

This clonotype was picked up many times. The chain recombines TRBV6-9 with TRBJ1-2, with 9 bases matching TRBD1. This CDR3 contains 13 residues. Germline-derived CDR1 and CDR2 are MNHGY and SVAAGI. Trimming cost V 3 bases and J 7 bases; bases outside gene matches: 3. As DNA, the CDR3 is TGTGCCAGCAGTTACAGGACAGGGGCTGGCTACACCTTC. It codes for CASSYRTGAGYTF.

This chain joins TRBV29-1 and TRBJ2-2; D gene uncertain. Per the germline V gene, CDR1 is SQVTM and CDR2 is ANQGSEA. Deletions cut 4 bases from V and 2 bases from J, with 8 bases between. This CDR3 has 13 amino acids. CDR3 in amino acids: CSVAVTNTGELFF. CDR3 DNA sequence: TGCAGCGTTGCGGTGACCAACACCGGGGAGCTGTTTTTT.

In its sample, this clonotype was seen many times. The rearrangement uses TRBV28 and TRBJ2-2; TRBD2 aligns across 10 bases. CDR3 length: 16 residues. Germline loops: CDR1 MDHEN, CDR2 SYDVKM. The J segment lost 6 bases and the V segment lost 2 bases, leaving 6 bases of the junction unmatched. The CDR3 coding sequence is TGTGCCAGCAGTTTAGTCCTACTAGCGGGACCCGGGGAGCTGTTTTTT. It translates to CASSLVLLAGPGELFF. Full variable domain (outside the CDR3, taken from reference TRBV28 and TRBJ2-2): DVKVTQSSRYLVKRTGEKVFLECVQDMDHENMFWYRQDPGLGLRLIYFSYDVKMKEKGDIPEGYSVSREKKERFSLILESASTNQTSMYLCASSLVLLAGPGELFFGEGSRLTVL.

This clonotype came up a few times. The chain links TRBV5-6 to TRBJ1-1; D not resolved. The CDR3 is 16 amino acids. From germline, CDR1 is SGHDT and CDR2 YYEEEE. Trimming took off 0 bases at V and 2 bases at J, with 14 bases between the two ends. The CDR3 here is CASSLGVGSFNTEAFF. The CDR3 nucleotides read TGTGCCAGCAGCTTGGGTGTAGGCAGTTTTAACACTGAAGCTTTCTTT.